The 23 T cell receptor beta chains below were found in one sample sequenced in a study of PD-L1 blockade in urothelial cancer. Stated time point: peripheral blood 6 weeks after treatment start. Libraries were prepared by immunoSEQ multiplex PCR; TCRdb keeps only in-frame clonotypes and omits some of them. Of 40,000 or so clones listed, roughly 82% were seen once; the top ten hold roughly an eighth. Specimen: PBMCs, collected around atezolizumab (anti-PD-L1) treatment. These receptors were obtained from a man in his sixties with urothelial cancer.

The rearrangement links TRBV28 to TRBJ1-1; tentatively, D is TRBD1 (5 bases). V was clipped by 2 bases and J by 0 bases, with 19 bases between them. The germline CDR1 and CDR2 sequences are MDHEN and SYDVKM. The CDR3 loop spans 18 amino acids. The CDR3 DNA follows: TGTGCCAGCAGTTTACCGGCCGTGAGGTCGACAGTGAACACTGAAGCTTTCTTT. Protein sequence: CASSLPAVRSTVNTEAFF.

This clone appeared a single time. This rearrangement joins TRBV6-1 to TRBJ1-6, with TRBD1 matching over 8 bases. Unmatched junction bases numbered 3, after V lost 6 bases and J lost 5 bases. Germline loops: CDR1 MNHNS, CDR2 SASEGT. The CDR3 runs 14 residues. The CDR3 coding sequence is TGTGCCAGCAGGGTGACAGGGGATAATTCACCCCTCCACTTT. This encodes CASRVTGDNSPLHF.

This rearrangement joins TRBV10-3 to TRBJ1-1, with TRBD1 identical over 7 bases. Germline V gives CDR1 ENHRY, CDR2 SYGVKD. The CDR3 has 14 residues. With 6 bases clipped from V and 4 bases from J, the junction kept 8 bases outside the gene matches. The CDR3 DNA reads TGTGCCATCAGGGAACAGGGGACGGGCACTGAAGCTTTCTTT. Translation: CAIREQGTGTEAFF.

The V and J genes are TRBV11-3 and TRBJ2-1, with TRBD2 matching 10 bases. The V and J ends lost 1 base and 4 bases, in that order; junction bases with no gene match: 10. The CDR3 consists of 18 residues. The V gene's germline CDR1 is SGHNT and CDR2 YENEEA. The CDR3, as DNA: TGTGCCAGCAGCTTAGGGGTAGCGGGAGGTGCCCCGTACAATGAGCAGTTCTTC. Its translation: CASSLGVAGGAPYNEQFF.

The rearrangement links TRBV19 to TRBJ2-6; the D gene is possibly TRBD2 (5 bases). Germline V gene lookup returns CDR1 LNHDA and CDR2 SQIVND (reference sequence). V gave up 4 bases and J gave up 3 bases, with 7 bases separating them. This CDR3 region has 14 residues. The CDR3 here is CASSRGYGANVLTF. CDR3 DNA: TGTGCCAGTAGTAGAGGGTATGGGGCCAACGTCCTGACTTTC.

V is TRBV28 and J is TRBJ1-2, with 7 bases lining up with TRBD1. The V gene end was trimmed by 6 bases and the J gene end by 6 bases; junction bases not matched to a gene: 7. Germline CDR1 reads MDHEN; CDR2 reads SYDVKM. The CDR3 runs to 13 residues. The CDR3 reads CASSKDRVDGYTF. The CDR3 DNA is TGTGCCAGCAGCAAAGACAGGGTAGATGGCTACACCTTC.

The V call is TRBV6-5, the J call TRBJ1-6; 8 nucleotides line up with TRBD1. V shed 6 bases, J shed 8 bases, and the junction held 9 bases outside the gene matches. The CDR3 extends over 15 amino acids. Per germline, CDR1 MNHEY and CDR2 SVGAGI. As DNA, the CDR3 is TGTGCCAGCAGACGCGGGACAGGACCCTATTCACCCCTCCACTTT. As protein: CASRRGTGPYSPLHF.

This chain uses TRBV6-1 with TRBJ2-5, with 8 bases aligning to TRBD1. The germline gives CDR1 MNHNS, CDR2 SASEGT. This CDR3 is built from 15 residues. Trimming at V came to 3 bases and at J to 3 bases, leaving 6 bases not matched to a gene. The CDR3 nucleotides read TGTGCCAGCAGTGACGGGACAGGTGTGAAAGAGACCCAGTACTTC. Translated: CASSDGTGVKETQYF.

The V gene is TRBV30, the J gene TRBJ1-2; D is uncertain. The V end was cut by 0 bases, the J end by 4 bases, with 6 bases between. The CDR3 has 12 residues. The germline CDR1 and CDR2 sequences are GTSNPN and SVGIG (reference sequence). The CDR3 is CAWSVRLYGYTF. CDR3 DNA sequence: TGTGCCTGGAGTGTAAGACTCTATGGCTACACCTTC.

The V call is TRBV9, the J call TRBJ1-2, with TRBD1 as a possible D gene (6 bases). Germline lookup yields CDR1 SGDLS and CDR2 YYNGEE. The V end lost 2 bases, the J end lost 2 bases, and 13 bases lay between the germline ends. This CDR3 has 15 amino acids. The CDR3 loop reads CASSVMLGTNYGYTF. The CDR3, as DNA: TGTGCCAGCAGCGTGATGCTGGGGACAAACTATGGCTACACCTTC. Using reference TRBV9 and TRBJ1-2 for the parts outside the CDR3, the full variable domain is DSGVTQTPKHLITATGQRVTLRCSPRSGDLSVYWYQQSLDQGLQFLIQYYNGEERAKGNILERFSAQQFPDLHSELNLSSLELGDSALYFCASSVMLGTNYGYTFGSGTRLTVV.

In this sample, this clone turned up once. The chain carries TRBV5-1 and TRBJ1-6; 8 bases fit TRBD1. V lost 4 bases to trimming and J lost 10 bases; unmatched junction nucleotides: 7. This CDR3 comprises 14 residues. Germline lookup yields CDR1 SGHRS and CDR2 YFSETQ. The CDR3 protein is CASSPGQGESPLHF. The CDR3 region has the DNA TGCGCCAGCAGCCCCGGACAGGGAGAATCACCCCTCCACTTT.

The chain employs TRBV7-8 and TRBJ1-1; maybe TRBD1 (5 bases). V was trimmed by 1 base and J by 0 bases, leaving 6 bases between them. CDR3 length: 14 amino acids. Germline V lookup: CDR1 SGHVS, CDR2 FQNEAQ. The CDR3 sequence is CASSLGGVNTEAFF. For the CDR3, the DNA is TGTGCCAGCAGCTTAGGGGGCGTGAACACTGAAGCTTTCTTT.

The rearrangement joins TRBV5-1 to TRBJ2-7; 8 bases align to TRBD1. From germline, CDR1 is SGHRS and CDR2 YFSETQ. V shed 4 bases, J shed 5 bases, and the junction held 8 bases outside the gene matches. CDR3 length: 14 residues. CDR3 in DNA: TGCGCCAGCAGCCTCCGGGACAGGTCCGACGAGCAGTACTTC. It specifies CASSLRDRSDEQYF.

The rearrangement joins TRBV28 to TRBJ1-1; D is undetermined. V gave up 2 bases and J gave up 10 bases, with 14 bases separating them. This CDR3 has 13 amino acids. Germline CDR1 is MDHEN and CDR2 is SYDVKM. In DNA form, the CDR3 reads TGTGCCAGCAGTTTACCGGGGTCTAGCCGAGCTTTCTTT. It yields the protein CASSLPGSSRAFF.

The genes are TRBV5-6 and TRBJ2-3; the match to TRBD2 covers 9 bases. The CDR3 totals 16 residues. The V segment lost 3 bases and the J segment 4 bases; nucleotides outside the gene matches: 9. CDR1 and CDR2 (germline): SGHDT, YYEEEE. CDR3 coding DNA: TGTGCCAGCAGCTCGCTAAGAGCGGGGGGACCAGATACGCAGTATTTT. Encoded protein: CASSSLRAGGPDTQYF.

This rearrangement joins TRBV30 to TRBJ2-7, with TRBD1 matching over 9 bases. J lost 1 base, V lost 0 bases, and 1 base had no gene match. CDR1 and CDR2 (germline): GTSNPN, SVGIG (reference sequence). The CDR3 is made up of 14 amino acids. The DNA for the CDR3 is TGTGCCTGGAGTGTAGGACAGGGGTCCTACGAGCAGTACTTC. The encoded protein is CAWSVGQGSYEQYF. Drawing the rest from reference TRBV30 and TRBJ2-7, the complete variable domain is SQTIHQWPATLVQPVGSPLSLECTVEGTSNPNLYWYRQAAGRGLQLLFYSVGIGQISSEVPQNLSASRPQDRQFILSSKKLLLSDSGFYLCAWSVGQGSYEQYFGPGTRLTVT.

This chain links TRBV5-1 with TRBJ1-3; 7 positions match TRBD1. Trimming at V came to 1 base and at J to 6 bases, leaving 7 bases not matched to a gene. Germline V gene sequence: CDR1 SGHRS, CDR2 YFSETQ. The CDR3 has 15 amino acids. CDR3 sequence: CASSLRGGAENTIYF. The CDR3 nucleotides are TGCGCCAGCAGCTTGCGAGGGGGCGCAGAAAACACCATATATTTT.

The CDR3 DNA follows: TGTGCCAGCAACAAGGACTGGACAGGGGGGTCCGCCGGGACTGAAGCTTTCTTT. Translated: CASNKDWTGGSAGTEAFF. The genes are TRBV7-9 and TRBJ1-1; 10 nucleotides line up with TRBD1. Per the germline V gene, CDR1 is SEHNR and CDR2 is FQNEAQ (reference sequence). Trimming at V came to 7 bases and at J to 5 bases, leaving 19 bases not matched to a gene. CDR3 size: 18 residues.

The chain is built from TRBV2 and TRBJ2-2, with D tentatively TRBD2 (5 bases). Trimming took off 3 bases at V and 3 bases at J, with 14 bases between the two ends. In germline, CDR1 is SNHLY, CDR2 FYNNEI. The CDR3 runs to 16 residues. The CDR3 DNA is TGTGCCAGCAGTGAGAGGGTTAGGGTTTACACCGGGGAGCTGTTTTTT. It specifies CASSERVRVYTGELFF.

The V gene is TRBV28, the J gene TRBJ1-2; 11 bases align to TRBD1. The junction had 16 bases not matched to a gene; V was cut back by 5 bases and J by 8 bases. Germline V gene lookup returns CDR1 MDHEN and CDR2 SYDVKM. The CDR3 is made up of 17 amino acids. For the CDR3, the DNA is TGTGCCAGCAGTGTCCCCGGACAGGGGGCGCGAGGATGGGGCTACACCTTC. Residues: CASSVPGQGARGWGYTF.

This chain connects TRBV5-6 to TRBJ2-2, with 8 bases identical to TRBD2. Germline CDR1 and CDR2: SGHDT and YYEEEE. Trimming at V came to 2 bases and at J to 0 bases, leaving 6 bases not matched to a gene. The CDR3 has 17 residues. CDR3 sequence: CASSFGISGTNTGELFF. Written as DNA, the CDR3 is TGTGCCAGCAGCTTTGGGATTAGCGGGACGAACACCGGGGAGCTGTTTTTT.

The rearrangement uses TRBV30 and TRBJ1-2, with D tentatively TRBD1 (5 bases). Germline V lookup: CDR1 GTSNPN, CDR2 SVGIG (reference sequence). The CDR3 loop spans 11 amino acids. The CDR3 protein is CACRESYGYTF. The DNA of the CDR3 is TGTGCGTGCAGGGAAAGCTATGGCTACACCTTC.

The chain couples TRBV28 to TRBJ1-2; no firm D call. The CDR3 sequence is 15 residues long. Germline CDR1 reads MDHEN; CDR2 reads SYDVKM. Trimming pared 1 base from V and 3 bases from J, leaving 12 bases between. The CDR3 reads CASSLSGIADYGYTF. Here the CDR3 DNA reads TGTGCCAGCAGTTTATCCGGTATTGCGGACTATGGCTACACCTTC.